This T cell receptor beta chain was identified in a study of T cells in women clearing cervical HPV infection. Study-wide context: Cases were women with histologically confirmed HPV16-related CIN3 or worse, including a couple of invasive cancers. Controls gave blood once infection was undetectable; cases at lesion identification.

Each participant carried one incident cervical HPV16 infection only. The protocol was immunoSEQ multiplex PCR, while the TCRdb copy is restricted to in-frame clones and leaves out a portion. Its clone listing holds about 30,000 clones. This receptor was taken from a woman aged 18 to 75 with a cervical HPV16 infection that either progressed to CIN3+ or cleared (not recorded which). The sequenced sample consisted of blood buffy coat.

The chain's CDR3 is CASSPMGAGVETQYF. The DNA read from the CDR3 is TGTGCCAGCAGCCCTATGGGGGCGGGAGTAGAGACC. The chain links TRBV13 to TRBJ2-5; D may be TRBD2 (7 bases). The CDR3 extends 3 residues past the end of the read, so its final part is completed from the germline J gene. The V gene lost 5 bases and the J gene lost 4 bases, with 17 bases spanning the gap. CDR1 and CDR2 (germline): PRHDT, FYEKMQ (reference sequence). The CDR3 has 15 residues.